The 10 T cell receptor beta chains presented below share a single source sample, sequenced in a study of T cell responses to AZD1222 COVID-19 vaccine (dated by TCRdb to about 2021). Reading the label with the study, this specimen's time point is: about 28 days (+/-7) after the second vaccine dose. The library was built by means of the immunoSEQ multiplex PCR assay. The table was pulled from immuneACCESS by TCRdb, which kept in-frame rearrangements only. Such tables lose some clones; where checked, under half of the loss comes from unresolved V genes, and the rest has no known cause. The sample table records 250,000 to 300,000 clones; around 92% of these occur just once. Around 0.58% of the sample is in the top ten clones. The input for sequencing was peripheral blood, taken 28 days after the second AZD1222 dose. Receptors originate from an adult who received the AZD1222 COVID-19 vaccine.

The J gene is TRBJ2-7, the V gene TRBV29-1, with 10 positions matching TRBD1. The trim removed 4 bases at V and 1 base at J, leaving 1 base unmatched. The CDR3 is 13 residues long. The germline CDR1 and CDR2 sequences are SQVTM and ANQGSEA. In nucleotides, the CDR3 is TGCAGCGTTGGGACAGGGGGGTCCTACGAGCAGTACTTC. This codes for CSVGTGGSYEQYF.

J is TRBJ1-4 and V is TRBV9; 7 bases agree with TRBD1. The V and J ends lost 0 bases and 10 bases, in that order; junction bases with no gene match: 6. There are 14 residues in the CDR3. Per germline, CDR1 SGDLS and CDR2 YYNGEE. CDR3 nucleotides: TGTGCCAGCAGCGTAGATAGGGACAGTAGAAAACTGTTTTTT. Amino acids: CASSVDRDSRKLFF.

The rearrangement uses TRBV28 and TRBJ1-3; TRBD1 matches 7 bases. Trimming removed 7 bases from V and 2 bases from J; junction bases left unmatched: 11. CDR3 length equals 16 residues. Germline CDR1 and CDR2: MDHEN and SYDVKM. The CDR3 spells CASTPGGEPAGNTIYF. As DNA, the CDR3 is TGTGCCAGCACTCCAGGGGGTGAGCCCGCTGGAAACACCATATATTTT.

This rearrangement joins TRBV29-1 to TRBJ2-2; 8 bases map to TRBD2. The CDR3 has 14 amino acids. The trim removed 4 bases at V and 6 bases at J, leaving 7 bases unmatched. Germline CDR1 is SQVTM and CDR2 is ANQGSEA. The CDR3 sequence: CSVGSGRGAGELFF. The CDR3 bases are TGCAGCGTTGGATCCGGGAGGGGGGCCGGGGAGCTGTTTTTT.

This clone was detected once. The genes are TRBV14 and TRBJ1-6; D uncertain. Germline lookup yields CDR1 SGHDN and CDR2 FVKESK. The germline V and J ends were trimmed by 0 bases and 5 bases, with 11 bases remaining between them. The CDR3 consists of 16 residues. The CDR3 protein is CASSQDRGRNNSPLHF. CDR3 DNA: TGTGCCAGCAGCCAAGATCGCGGCAGGAATAATTCACCCCTCCACTTT.

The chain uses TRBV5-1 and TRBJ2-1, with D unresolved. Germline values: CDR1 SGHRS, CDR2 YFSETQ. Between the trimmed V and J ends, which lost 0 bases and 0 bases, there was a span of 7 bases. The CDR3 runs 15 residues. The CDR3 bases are TGCGCCAGCAGCTTGGGCCGACTCTCCTACAATGAGCAGTTCTTC. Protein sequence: CASSLGRLSYNEQFF.

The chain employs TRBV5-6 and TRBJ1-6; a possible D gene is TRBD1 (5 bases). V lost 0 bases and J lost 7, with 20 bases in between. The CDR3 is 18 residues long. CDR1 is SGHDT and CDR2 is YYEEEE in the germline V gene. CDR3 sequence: CASSLEQTARLANSPLHF. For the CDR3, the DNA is TGTGCCAGCAGCTTGGAGCAGACAGCTCGGTTGGCCAATTCACCCCTCCACTTT.

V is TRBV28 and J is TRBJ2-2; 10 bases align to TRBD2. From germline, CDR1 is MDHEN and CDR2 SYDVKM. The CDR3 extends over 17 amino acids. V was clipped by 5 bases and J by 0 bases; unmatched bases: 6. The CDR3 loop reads CASSPLAGVSNTGELFF. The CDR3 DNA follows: TGTGCCAGCAGTCCTCTAGCGGGGGTTTCGAACACCGGGGAGCTGTTTTTT.

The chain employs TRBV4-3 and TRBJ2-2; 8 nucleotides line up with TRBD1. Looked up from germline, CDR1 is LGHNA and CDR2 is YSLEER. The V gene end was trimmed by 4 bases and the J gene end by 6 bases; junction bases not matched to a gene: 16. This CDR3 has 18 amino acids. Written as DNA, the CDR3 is TGCGCCAGCAGCCCCCAAGCCCTGACAGGGGATGGGGCCGGGGAGCTGTTTTTT. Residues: CASSPQALTGDGAGELFF.

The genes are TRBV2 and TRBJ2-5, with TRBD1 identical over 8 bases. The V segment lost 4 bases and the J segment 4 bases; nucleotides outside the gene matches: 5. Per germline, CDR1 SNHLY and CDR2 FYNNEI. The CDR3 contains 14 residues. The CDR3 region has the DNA TGTGCCAGCAGTGGGACAGGGATGGGAGAGACCCAGTACTTC. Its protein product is CASSGTGMGETQYF. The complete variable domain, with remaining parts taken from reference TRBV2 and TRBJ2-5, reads EPEVTQTPSHQVTQMGQEVILRCVPISNHLYFYWYRQILGQKVEFLVSFYNNEISEKSEIFDDQFSVERPDGSNFTLKIRSTKLEDSAMYFCASSGTGMGETQYFGPGTRLLVL.